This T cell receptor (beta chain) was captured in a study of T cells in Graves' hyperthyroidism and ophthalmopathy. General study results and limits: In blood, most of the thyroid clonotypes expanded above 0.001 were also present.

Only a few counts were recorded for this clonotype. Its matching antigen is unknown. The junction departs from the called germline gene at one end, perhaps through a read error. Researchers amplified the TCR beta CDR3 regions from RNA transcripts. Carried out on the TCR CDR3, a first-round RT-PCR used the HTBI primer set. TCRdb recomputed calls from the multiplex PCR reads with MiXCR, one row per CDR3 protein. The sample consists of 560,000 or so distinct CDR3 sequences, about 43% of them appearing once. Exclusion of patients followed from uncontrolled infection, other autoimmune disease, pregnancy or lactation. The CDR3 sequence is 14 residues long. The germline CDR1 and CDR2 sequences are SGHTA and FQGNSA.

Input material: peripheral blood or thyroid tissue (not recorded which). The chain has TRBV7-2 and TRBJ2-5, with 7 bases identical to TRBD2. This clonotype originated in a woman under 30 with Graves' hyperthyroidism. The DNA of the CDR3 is TGCGCCAGCAGCCAAGGGACTACCCAAGAGACCCAGTACTTC. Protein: CASSQGTTQETQYF.